The rows below give T cell receptor beta chains drawn from one sample of a study of blood T cell repertoires in COVID-19. Clones were read by immunoSEQ multiplex PCR, and TCRdb kept only the in-frame ones, dropping some. The table has 350,000 to 400,000 clones, about 89% seen once. The source material was PBMCs or T cells enriched from blood (not recorded which). The source of these receptors is a man aged 40-49 years in a cohort exposed to, infected with or recovered from COVID-19 (not recorded which). The CDR3 runs from the conserved cysteine through the conserved F or W. The order of the fields is CDR3 DNA, CDR3 protein, D gene, clone size, J gene, V gene. D genes are given only for firm matches. Size is stated for part of the rows, as once, few or many counts, or as a class when the clone is expanded.

TGTGCCATCGACCCTAGCGGCCCGGAGGAGACCCAGTACTTC | CAIDPSGPEETQYF | TRBD2 | NA | TRBJ2-5 | TRBV10-3
TGTGCCAGCAGAAGTGACAGGCCCATCTCCTACAATGAGCAGTTCTTC | CASRSDRPISYNEQFF | NA | NA | TRBJ2-1 | TRBV6-6
TGTGCCAGCAGCACAGCAGGGGGTAGATCCTATAATTCACCCCTCCACTTT | CASSTAGGRSYNSPLHF | TRBD1 | NA | TRBJ1-6 | TRBV11-2
TGTGCCAGCTCACCTGACAGGAGCTCCTACAATGAGCAGTTCTTC | CASSPDRSSYNEQFF | NA | NA | TRBJ2-1 | TRBV18
TGCGCCAGCAGCCAGGCAAACGCCAATGAGCAGTTCTTC | CASSQANANEQFF | NA | NA | TRBJ2-1 | TRBV5-1
TGCAGCGTTGAAGGCCAGGGATTCCACGAGCAGTACTTC | CSVEGQGFHEQYF | NA | NA | TRBJ2-7 | TRBV29-1
TGCGCCAGCAGCTTCACGTCCGGGACAATTTCCTATGGCTACACCTTC | CASSFTSGTISYGYTF | NA | NA | TRBJ1-2 | TRBV5-1
TGTGCCAGTAGTATAAGGGGCCACGGGACAGGGACAGATACGCAGTATTTT | CASSIRGHGTGTDTQYF | TRBD1 | NA | TRBJ2-3 | TRBV19
TGTGCCAGTAGTCCTCACCGGGACAGGAAGGTGAAAAAACTGTTTTTT | CASSPHRDRKVKKLFF | TRBD1 | NA | TRBJ1-4 | TRBV19
TGTGCCAGCAGCCTTGACAGACGGGATGAAAAACTGTTTTTT | CASSLDRRDEKLFF | NA | NA | TRBJ1-4 | TRBV2
TGTGCCAGCAGCTTAGCGGAGACCCTAAATGAGCAGTTCTTC | CASSLAETLNEQFF | NA | NA | TRBJ2-1 | TRBV7-9
TGTGCCAGCAGTTCGGGGGACTTTGGGGAATCACCCCTCCACTTT | CASSSGDFGESPLHF | NA | NA | TRBJ1-6 | TRBV28
TGTGCCAGCAGCCAGGAGGGGCATCCAGGAGAGCAGTACTTC | CASSQEGHPGEQYF | NA | NA | TRBJ2-7 | TRBV3-1/TRBV3-2
TGTGCCTGGAGTCTCGGACAGGGACATGGCTACACCTTC | CAWSLGQGHGYTF | TRBD1 | NA | TRBJ1-2 | TRBV30
TGTGCCAGCTCACCCGGACAGGGATTGGAAAAACTGTTTTTT | CASSPGQGLEKLFF | TRBD1 | NA | TRBJ1-4 | TRBV18
TGCGCCAGCAGCTTGGCGGGACAAGGGGACGGCTACACCTTC | CASSLAGQGDGYTF | NA | NA | TRBJ1-2 | TRBV5-1
TGTGCCAGCAGCAACTGGACTAGCGGCTACAATGAGCAGTTCTTC | CASSNWTSGYNEQFF | NA | once | TRBJ2-1 | TRBV21-1
TGTGCCAGCAGCCAAGAGGGTGGAGGGAGAGCGAACAATGAGCAGTTCTTC | CASSQEGGGRANNEQFF | NA | NA | TRBJ2-1 | TRBV4-2
TGTGCCAGCTTTCGACAGGGAAGACAGCCCCAGCATTTT | CASFRQGRQPQHF | TRBD1 | NA | TRBJ1-5 | TRBV28
TGTGCCAGCAGCTTGCAATCCAGGAAACTGTTTTTT | CASSLQSRKLFF | NA | NA | TRBJ1-4 | TRBV5-6
TGTGCCAGCCGAGACAGGGCCAACACCGGGGAGCTGTTTTTT | CASRDRANTGELFF | TRBD1 | once | TRBJ2-2 | TRBV19
TGTGCCAGCTCCGGTTCGTCGAGAAATAGCAATCAGCCCCAGCATTTT | CASSGSSRNSNQPQHF | NA | NA | TRBJ1-5 | TRBV18
TGTGCCAGCAGCTTAGGGCTAGCGGGAGTCGACGAGCAGTACTTC | CASSLGLAGVDEQYF | TRBD2 | NA | TRBJ2-7 | TRBV7-2
TGTGCCAGCAGCCCAGGGACAGGGGACACCGGGGAGCTGTTTTTT | CASSPGTGDTGELFF | TRBD1 | NA | TRBJ2-2 | TRBV7-9
TGCGCCAGCAGCGCCCGACTAGCGGGAGGGCTTGACAATGAGCAGTTCTTC | CASSARLAGGLDNEQFF | TRBD2 | NA | TRBJ2-1 | TRBV4-1
TGTGCCAGCAGCAACTTAGCGGATCTCTCCTACGAGCAGTACTTC | CASSNLADLSYEQYF | NA | NA | TRBJ2-7 | TRBV2
TGTGCCAGCAGTTTAGGCCAACAAACCATCTACGAGCAGTACTTC | CASSLGQQTIYEQYF | NA | once | TRBJ2-7 | TRBV27
TGTGCCAGCGTTCAGGGGGCAAGATATGGCTACACCTTC | CASVQGARYGYTF | TRBD1 | NA | TRBJ1-2 | TRBV28
TGCGCCAGCAGCTTGGGAGATCCGGAGGAAAAACTGTTTTTT | CASSLGDPEEKLFF | NA | NA | TRBJ1-4 | TRBV5-1
TGTGCCAGCAGCCAAGCCGGGACAGGGTTCTATGGCTACACCTTC | CASSQAGTGFYGYTF | TRBD1 | NA | TRBJ1-2 | TRBV14
TGTGCCAGCAGTTCGGTGACAGGAAACTATGGCTACACCTTC | CASSSVTGNYGYTF | NA | NA | TRBJ1-2 | TRBV27
TGTGCCACCCGGCCGACAGGGGGCACTGAAGCTTTCTTT | CATRPTGGTEAFF | TRBD1 | NA | TRBJ1-1 | TRBV10-3